This TCR beta chain was profiled in a study of T cell repertoires in cytomegalovirus infection (dated by TCRdb to the late 2010s). A note on the overall study: The HLA type of each donor mattered for the analysis, because public TCR beta signatures pointed to carriage of CMV infection along with the matching HLA type.

Instrument on record: Illumina HiSeq 1500. TCRdb handled the public reads itself, with Q25 trimming in fastp and clone calling in MiXCR, and kept productive beta chains. Rows matching on CDR3 protein sequence are summarized as one entry with the most common DNA and genes. Counted in this sample were roughly 320,000 distinct CDR3 sequences; 9% to 9.5% of them appeared once. The top ten clones comprise 4.3% of the sample. This clonotype occurred once. The antigen it recognizes is unknown. Base qualities are missing; no much larger clone stands one base away. A single read offers scant evidence. Inclusive of the bounding cysteine and phenylalanine, the CDR3 is 14 residues long. The only DNA kept is the CDR3, 42 bases in frame from the first base. Germline trimming: 9 bases from V, 5 bases from J; junction bases outside gene matches: 9. CDR1 MNHEY and CDR2 SMNVEV are derived from the germline V gene (reference sequence).

Beyond this particular receptor, the publication reports: Cumulative frequency of public TCR beta family members discriminated carriers of CMV infection plus the relevant HLA type in this cohort and an independent approximately 400-donor cohort. The ex vivo response was dominated by HLA-C-restricted CMV-specific TCR beta clonotypes, which also provided the single most frequent clonotype in two of eight donors.

The rearrangement combines TRBV27 with TRBJ2-2; a stretch of 7 junction bases matches TRBD1. The TCR was taken from a human donor in good health (CMV status not recorded). Some clones in this sample may be carry-over from other donors' samples. The material sequenced was PBMCs. The base sequence is TGTGCCAGTAACGTAAGGGGGCGGACCGGGGAGCTGTTTTTT. Its product reads: CASNVRGRTGELFF.